Shown below are 19 T cell receptor beta chains from a single sample sequenced in a study of cytomegalovirus exposure and HLA in healthy donors. It was with 60 Vbeta and 13 Jbeta primers that the PCR ran. The assay was immunoSEQ multiplex PCR, and TCRdb's table has in-frame clones only and misses some. The table lists about 110,000 clones, more than 70% of them singletons, with around 7.8% in the top ten. Sample: PBMCs. Receptors originate from a young man in good health and CMV-seronegative.

The chain uses TRBV2 and TRBJ2-7, with D tentatively TRBD2 (6 bases). This CDR3 has 14 residues. The V gene's germline CDR1 is SNHLY and CDR2 FYNNEI. The V and J ends lost 7 bases and 5 bases respectively, with 18 bases between them. This CDR3 is CASTPGDLTNEQYF. The CDR3, as DNA: TGTGCCAGCACCCCTGGGGACTTAACAAACGAGCAGTACTTC.

The CDR3 loop reads CASSVGPQENQPQHF. The CDR3 nucleotides read TGTGCCAGCAGCGTAGGACCACAGGAGAATCAGCCCCAGCATTTT. The chain carries TRBV9 and TRBJ1-5; D might be TRBD1 (5 bases). Trimming shortened V by 0 bases and J by 4 bases, and 11 bases separated the two germline ends. This CDR3 spans 15 amino acids. Germline-derived CDR1 and CDR2 are SGDLS and YYNGEE. Full variable domain (remainder filled in from reference TRBV9 and TRBJ1-5): DSGVTQTPKHLITATGQRVTLRCSPRSGDLSVYWYQQSLDQGLQFLIQYYNGEERAKGNILERFSAQQFPDLHSELNLSSLELGDSALYFCASSVGPQENQPQHFGDGTRLSIL.

The gene calls are TRBV7-8 and TRBJ2-5; D is perhaps TRBD1 (6 bases). Trimming removed 5 bases from V and 1 base from J, with 14 bases in between. Germline loops: CDR1 SGHVS, CDR2 FQNEAQ. CDR3 size: 15 residues. CDR3: CASSRRTASQETQYF. The CDR3, as DNA: TGTGCCAGCAGCCGTAGGACAGCCAGCCAAGAGACCCAGTACTTC.

V gene TRBV30 combines with J gene TRBJ2-7, with 7 bases that match TRBD1. CDR1 GTSNPN and CDR2 SVGIG come from the germline V gene (reference sequence). CDR3 length: 15 residues. J lost 3 bases, V lost 2 bases, and 10 bases had no gene match. Here the CDR3 reads CAWSPPGQLNYEQYF. The CDR3 bases are TGTGCCTGGAGTCCTCCGGGACAGTTAAACTACGAGCAGTACTTC.

V and J are TRBV5-6 and TRBJ1-4, with TRBD1 identical over 8 bases. J lost 7 bases, V lost 6 bases, and 5 bases had no gene match. Germline loops: CDR1 SGHDT, CDR2 YYEEEE. CDR3 length: 13 residues. The CDR3 DNA is TGTGCCAGCACTCAGGGGGCGAGTGAAAAACTGTTTTTT. As protein: CASTQGASEKLFF.

V is TRBV27 and J is TRBJ2-7, with 10 bases matching TRBD2. Germline CDR1 reads MNHEY; CDR2 reads SMNVEV (reference sequence). The junction had 6 bases not matched to a gene; V was cut back by 2 bases and J by 5 bases. CDR3 length: 15 amino acids. The CDR3: CASSLVTSGNHEQYF. In nucleotides, the CDR3 is TGTGCCAGCAGTTTAGTCACTAGCGGGAACCACGAGCAGTACTTC.

The chain carries TRBV11-2 and TRBJ2-3; weak D call: TRBD1 (6 bases). From germline, CDR1 is SGHAT and CDR2 FQNNGV. Between the trimmed V and J ends, which lost 3 bases and 0 bases, there was a span of 10 bases. The CDR3 has 15 residues. The CDR3 here is CASSFEGESTDTQYF. The CDR3 coding sequence is TGTGCCAGCAGCTTTGAGGGGGAAAGCACAGATACGCAGTATTTT.

The gene calls are TRBV27 and TRBJ2-2; 8 nucleotides match TRBD1. This CDR3 has 12 residues. The germline V gene has CDR1 MNHEY and CDR2 SMNVEV (reference sequence). V lost 8 bases to trimming and J lost 6 bases; unmatched junction nucleotides: 2. The CDR3 DNA is TGTGCCAGCCGGACAGGGCCCGGGGAGCTGTTTTTT. It yields the protein CASRTGPGELFF.

This chain connects TRBV6-6 to TRBJ1-6, with D possibly TRBD1 on 6 matching bases. The CDR3 sequence is 15 residues long. Trimming pared 2 bases from V and 5 bases from J, leaving 10 bases between. Germline V gene lookup returns CDR1 MNHNY and CDR2 SVGAGI (reference sequence). The CDR3 sequence: CASSYEDSHNSPLHF. In DNA form, the CDR3 reads TGTGCCAGCAGTTACGAGGACAGCCATAATTCACCCCTCCACTTT.

The sample holds a few counts of this clone. The chain links TRBV6-1 to TRBJ1-2; TRBD1 might be the D (5 bases). Germline CDR1 reads MNHNS; CDR2 reads SASEGT. Trimming pared 5 bases from V and 8 bases from J, leaving 18 bases between. This CDR3 comprises 14 residues. This CDR3 reads CASSSQGGGGGYTF. CDR3 sequence (DNA): TGTGCCAGCAGTAGCCAAGGTGGGGGAGGGGGCTACACCTTC.

V usage is TRBV5-1 and J usage is TRBJ1-1, with 7 bases aligning to TRBD1. The CDR3 runs to 14 residues. V gave up 0 bases and J gave up 8 bases; unmatched junction bases: 7. Germline assignment: CDR1 SGHRS and CDR2 YFSETQ. CDR3 region: CASSLGWQGGEAFF. The CDR3 region has the DNA TGCGCCAGCAGCTTGGGATGGCAGGGGGGAGAAGCTTTCTTT.

The V call is TRBV9, the J call TRBJ2-6; 9 nucleotides align to TRBD1. The trim removed 3 bases at V and 0 bases at J, leaving 7 bases unmatched. This CDR3 contains 18 residues. Germline lookup yields CDR1 SGDLS and CDR2 YYNGEE. In DNA form, the CDR3 reads TGTGCCAGCAGCGACCGGGACAGGGAGAACTCTGGGGCCAACGTCCTGACTTTC. Translated, it gives CASSDRDRENSGANVLTF. Based on the CDR3 plus reference TRBV9 and TRBJ2-6, the full variable domain is DSGVTQTPKHLITATGQRVTLRCSPRSGDLSVYWYQQSLDQGLQFLIQYYNGEERAKGNILERFSAQQFPDLHSELNLSSLELGDSALYFCASSDRDRENSGANVLTFGAGSRLTVL.

The chain employs TRBV10-3 and TRBJ1-6, with 7 bases fitting TRBD1. Trimming at V came to 4 bases and at J to 13 bases, leaving 4 bases not matched to a gene. CDR3 length: 12 residues. Germline V gene lookup returns CDR1 ENHRY and CDR2 SYGVKD. As DNA, the CDR3 is TGTGCCATCAGTGCAGGGGGGTGGCCCCTCCACTTT. Its protein product is CAISAGGWPLHF.

The chain links TRBV5-6 to TRBJ1-1; a weak D match, TRBD1 (5 bases). Looked up from germline, CDR1 is SGHDT and CDR2 is YYEEEE. Trimming shortened V by 1 base and J by 0 bases, and 13 bases separated the two germline ends. The CDR3 extends over 16 amino acids. The CDR3 here is CASSLPARQMNTEAFF. Here the CDR3 DNA reads TGTGCCAGCAGCTTGCCCGCCCGACAGATGAACACTGAAGCTTTCTTT.

The chain joins TRBV2 to TRBJ1-2; unclear D gene. Looked up from germline, CDR1 is SNHLY and CDR2 is FYNNEI. Trimming left V 7 bases short and J 4 bases short, with 13 bases between. The CDR3 contains 13 residues. The DNA for the CDR3 is TGTGCCAGCATGCTGGAACAGCTCTATGGCTACACCTTC. Residues: CASMLEQLYGYTF. Using reference TRBV2 and TRBJ1-2 for the parts outside the CDR3, the full variable domain is EPEVTQTPSHQVTQMGQEVILRCVPISNHLYFYWYRQILGQKVEFLVSFYNNEISEKSEIFDDQFSVERPDGSNFTLKIRSTKLEDSAMYFCASMLEQLYGYTFGSGTRLTVV.

This clone was recorded a few times. The chain is built from TRBV29-1 and TRBJ1-3, with 7 bases that match TRBD1. Trimming cost V 7 bases and J 0 bases; bases outside gene matches: 6. The CDR3 runs to 14 residues. Germline V lookup: CDR1 SQVTM, CDR2 ANQGSEA. The CDR3 sequence is CSATGQSSGNTIYF. In DNA, the CDR3 is TGCAGCGCCACGGGACAGAGCTCTGGAAACACCATATATTTT.

The chain is built from TRBV13 and TRBJ2-5; the D gene is possibly TRBD2 (6 bases). This CDR3 is built from 15 residues. Germline lookup yields CDR1 PRHDT and CDR2 FYEKMQ (reference sequence). V was shortened by 0 bases and J by 2 bases, with 10 bases between the two germline ends. For the CDR3, the DNA is TGTGCCAGCAGCTTAGGCGGGGGTCAACAAGAGACCCAGTACTTC. Translation gives CASSLGGGQQETQYF.

The chain joins TRBV28 to TRBJ1-2, with D perhaps TRBD1 (6 bases). The CDR3 sequence is 12 residues long. The V gene lost 5 bases and the J gene lost 6 bases, with 10 bases spanning the gap. CDR1 and CDR2 (germline): MDHEN, SYDVKM. As DNA, the CDR3 is TGTGCCAGCAGTCGAAACAGGGATGGCTACACCTTC. This translates into CASSRNRDGYTF.

This rearrangement joins TRBV6-6 to TRBJ1-1; a weak D match, TRBD1 (5 bases). V lost 6 bases, J lost 1 base, and 15 bases lay in between. Germline V lookup: CDR1 MNHNY, CDR2 SVGAGI (reference sequence). This CDR3 comprises 15 residues. The CDR3 sequence is CASRIPGLRNTEAFF. CDR3 DNA: TGTGCCAGCAGAATACCGGGACTAAGGAACACTGAAGCTTTCTTT.